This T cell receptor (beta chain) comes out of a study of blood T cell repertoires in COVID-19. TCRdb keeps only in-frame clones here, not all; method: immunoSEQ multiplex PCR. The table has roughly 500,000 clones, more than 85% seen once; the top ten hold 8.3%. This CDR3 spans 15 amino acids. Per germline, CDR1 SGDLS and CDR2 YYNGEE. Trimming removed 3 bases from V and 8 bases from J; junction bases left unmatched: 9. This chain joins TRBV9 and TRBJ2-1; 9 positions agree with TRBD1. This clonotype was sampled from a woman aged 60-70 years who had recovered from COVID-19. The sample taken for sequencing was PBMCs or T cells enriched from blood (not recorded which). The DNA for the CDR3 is TGTGCCAGCAGCGAACGGGACAGGGTATTTGATGAGCAGTTCTTC. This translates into CASSERDRVFDEQFF.